This TCR beta chain appears in the sequencing data of a study of shared clonotypes between healthy human individuals. Study outcomes and limitations: Around 5% of naive CD4 clonotypes were common to a handful of donors. Sequencing depth was expected to affect clonotype sharing among donors.

Germline V gives CDR1 MNHEY, CDR2 SMNVEV (reference sequence). V gave up 5 bases and J gave up 0 bases; unmatched junction bases: 0. This CDR3 is built from 14 residues. The table lists this clone with a few counts. Antigen unknown. Naive CD8 populations comprised CD45RO-negative cells positively selected for CCR7, excluding terminally differentiated effector memory CD45RA+ cells. The data were produced by immunoSEQ multiplex PCR, yet TCRdb's version contains in-frame clones alone and is incomplete. The sample records about 2 million clones, approximately 94% being singletons. This rearrangement joins TRBV27 to TRBJ2-4; 8 nucleotides agree with TRBD1. The source of this sequence is a man aged 18 to 29 in good health. Sequencing input: naive CD8+ T cells sorted from blood. The CDR3 DNA reads TGTGCCAGCAGTACAGGGGGAGCCAAAAACATTCAGTACTTC. It encodes CASSTGGAKNIQYF.